This entry describes one T cell receptor (beta chain). The source of the sample is a study of T cell changes during pregnancy in multiple sclerosis. Method: immunoSEQ multiplex PCR; TCRdb's copy keeps in-frame clones and lacks some. The sample yields roughly 48,000 clones, 85% to 95% seen once. Germline CDR1 MNHEY, CDR2 SVGAGI. V was cut by 2 bases and J by 3 bases, with 11 bases left in between. The CDR3 consists of 15 residues. The input for sequencing was CD4+ T cells from peripheral blood mononuclear cells, taken in the second trimester of pregnancy. This TCR was recovered from a female donor in good health, enrolled as a control in a pregnancy study. V gene TRBV6-5 combines with J gene TRBJ2-1; D is uncertain. The DNA of the CDR3 is TGTGCCAGCAGTTACGAACGACGGAGCTACAATGAGCAGTTCTTC. The encoded protein is CASSYERRSYNEQFF.